Listed here is a single T cell receptor (beta chain). These data come from a study of OX40 agonist ivuxolimab in advanced cancers. Study-level background: Ivuxolimab was administered intravenously to patients at 0.01 to 10 mg/kg every 2 weeks. Participants could have had prior anti-PD-1, anti-PD-L1 or anti-CTLA-4 therapy, and approximately 40% had some.

Data came from immunoSEQ multiplex PCR; TCRdb stores just in-frame clones and leaves some out. The data contain about 82,000 clones, around 90% of them singletons. This CDR3 comprises 15 residues. CDR1 and CDR2 from the germline V gene are MNHNS and SASEGT. The J segment lost 2 bases and the V segment lost 2 bases, leaving 5 bases of the junction unmatched. The clonotype was recovered from an adult with an advanced solid tumor such as melanoma, head and neck, liver or kidney cancer. The sample in question was CD4+ or CD8+ T cells sorted from blood, obtained in a trial of the OX40 agonist ivuxolimab. The gene calls are TRBV6-1 and TRBJ2-7; 8 nucleotides align to TRBD1. The CDR3 bases are TGTGCCAGCAGTGAATACGTGACAGGGGCCTACGAGCAGTACTTC. Translating it yields CASSEYVTGAYEQYF.